This record covers a single TCR beta chain. No cognate antigen has been identified for it. No quality values exist for individual bases; no much larger clone is one base distant. The sample belongs to a study of cytotoxic CD8 clonotypes in ibrutinib-treated CLL (dated by TCRdb to 2020 to 2023). Concerning the study at large: The cohort had 11 relapsed/refractory and roughly 15 treatment-naive patients; 17 were IGHV unmutated. Cryopreserved peripheral blood mononuclear cells were obtained before treatment, at response, and at either sustained remission or disease progression. Longitudinal samples were obtainable from about 30% of the roughly 86 participants in the trial. All remission and progressive disease samples were collected while patients were still receiving ibrutinib. Response samples were taken after a median of about a year on treatment, ranging from about 6 to 40 months. An average of 255,043 productive templates and approximately 90,000 productive rearrangements was obtained per sample. Partial responses were observed in about 24 patients and complete responses in 2; after a median follow-up of roughly 72 months, remission was maintained in approximately 15 patients and progression was observed in some 12.

CDR1 and CDR2 are drawn from the germline V gene: SGDLS, YYNGEE. The trim is 0 bases for V and 4 bases for J, with a gap of 10 bases between the germline ends. The CDR3 holds 14 amino acids from the cysteine to the phenylalanine. Of the read, only the CDR3 DNA is kept; its 42 bases are in frame from base 1. For TCR beta library preparation, approximately 1.8 micrograms of genomic DNA was extracted from cryopreserved PBMCs. Longitudinal blood samples from CLL patients receiving ibrutinib monotherapy were subjected to high-throughput TCR beta sequencing. Patients were enrolled in a phase 2 open-label single-center ibrutinib monotherapy trial. A MiSeq instrument was used for deep resolution sequencing, which targeted depths ranging from 1 in 1 million up to 1 in 200,000 T cells, with coverage averaging 10x for each clonotype. The immunoSEQ hsTCRB Kit was used to generate the TCR beta libraries. For the original study's pipeline: Data were analyzed with ImmunoSEQ Data Assistant and ImmunoSEQ Analyzer, with V, D and J genes assigned per IMGT definitions. Clonality, which ranges from 0 to 1, was calculated as one minus the normalized Shannon entropy of productive rearrangement frequencies. Public clonotype analysis was restricted to overrepresented clonotypes comprising at least 0.05% of each patient's repertoire. Repertoires from thirteen age-matched healthy donors in immuneACCESS were used as clonality controls. TCRdb stores this immuneACCESS table with in-frame sequences only. Part of the clones is absent; in the studies checked, under half of the shortfall reflects unresolved V genes, and no reason is known for the rest. V and J calls and clone size are as listed in that table; D and trimming were resolved from the DNA. In this sample the table shows 300,000 to 400,000 clones, 67% of which occur a single time. The top ten hold roughly 6.3% of the sample.

Overall results and qualifications from the work: Lymph node repertoires were not examined, and the timing of sampling was not matched between patients in sustained remission and those whose disease progressed. An increase in clonality was observed at ibrutinib response, with clonality remaining stable during sustained remission and falling back toward baseline at progression. Public clonotypes were rare and either shrank or stayed stable during treatment, and the rise in clonality at ibrutinib response reflected expansion of private clonotypes. At baseline, clonality was higher than in age-matched healthy donors and showed a strong correlation with circulating CD8+ T-cell counts.

The chain is assembled from TRBV9 and TRBJ2-5, with TRBD2 perhaps the D gene, on 5 matching bases. The TCR sequence derives from a human donor with chronic lymphocytic leukemia. Specimen: PBMCs, collected after 36 months of ibrutinib treatment. The encoded CDR3 is CASSVAGSGETQYF. At the DNA level, the sequence is TGTGCCAGCAGCGTAGCGGGGTCGGGAGAGACCCAGTACTTC.